This TCR beta chain was identified during a study of metastatic and nonmetastatic thyroid tumors. In this sample, this clone turned up many times. Patients underwent thyroid surgery, and none had received any treatment before it. TCRdb reprocessed the PCR reads via MiXCR. The table lists about 20,000 clones, about 11% of them singletons. From germline, CDR1 is KGHDR and CDR2 SFDVKD. This CDR3 is 13 amino acids long. V lost 2 bases, J lost 4 bases, and 7 bases lay in between. The source is a female donor with papillary thyroid cancer or a benign thyroid nodule (not recorded which). Some clones in this sample may be carry-over from other donors' samples. The chain uses TRBV24-1 and TRBJ1-2; possibly TRBD1 for D (5 bases). The specimen sequenced was blood. The CDR3 coding sequence is TGTGCCACCAGTGATTCACAGGTCTATGGCTACACCTTC. Protein sequence: CATSDSQVYGYTF.